The rows below give T cell receptor beta chains drawn from one sample of a study of CD4 and CD8 cells across lung adenocarcinoma regions. TCRdb re-called the PCR reads through MiXCR, storing one row per CDR3 protein. Here the sample spans about 16,000 distinct CDR3 sequences, more than 45% being singletons. The sequencing sample was made of CD8+ T cells from the center of a lung tumor. Every receptor here comes from a female donor with lung adenocarcinoma. The CD4 and CD8 labels of this study may be unreliable. The CDR3 runs from the conserved cysteine through the conserved F or W. Each record gives: D gene, J gene, V gene, clone size, CDR3 protein, CDR3 DNA. A D gene is named only where the DNA matches it firmly. A clone size is listed for some rows: how often the clone was seen (once, few, many), or a class if it is expanded.

NA TRBJ2-7 TRBV7-2 medium-sized CASSREATRVSYEQYF TGTGCCAGCAGCCGAGAGGCCACCAGGGTCTCCTACGAGCAGTACTTC
TRBD1 TRBJ1-2 TRBV7-6 NA CASSPGGQGVDYGYTF TGTGCCAGCAGCCCCGGTGGACAGGGGGTCGACTATGGCTACACCTTC
NA TRBJ2-3 TRBV10-3 NA CAISEWAGADTQYF TGTGCCATCAGTGAGTGGGCGGGCGCAGATACGCAGTATTTT
NA TRBJ2-6 TRBV6-1 NA CASSEAGGAGGANVLTF TGTGCCAGCAGTGAAGCGGGGGGGGCGGGGGGGGCCAACGTCCTGACTTTC
TRBD1 TRBJ1-6 TRBV6-1 many CASSSGTVLSPLHF TGTGCCAGCAGCTCCGGGACAGTTTTGTCACCCCTCCACTTT
NA TRBJ1-2 TRBV28 many CASSLTAGYGYTF TGTGCCAGCAGCCTAACGGCGGGCTATGGCTACACCTTC
NA TRBJ2-3 TRBV6-1 NA CASLGSGEQYF TGTGCCAGTCTGGGCTCCGGGGAGCAGTATTTT
NA TRBJ2-3 TRBV6-1 NA CARGDHGGGRDAQYF TGTGCCAGGGGTGACCATGGCGGGGGCAGAGATGCGCAGTATTTT
TRBD1 TRBJ2-5 TRBV25-1 NA CACRGRGGRDQDTQYF TGTGCTTGCAGGGGGCGCGGTGGCCGTGACCAAGATACCCAGTACTTC
TRBD2 TRBJ2-5 TRBV6-1 NA CARGGRGRDQDTQYF TGTGCCAGGGGGGGGAGGGGCCGGGACCAAGATACCCAGTATTTC
TRBD1 TRBJ2-4 TRBV6-5 NA CASSLRDRGPSTNTQYF TGTGCCAGCAGTCTACGGGACAGGGGGCCGTCCACAAATACTCAGTACTTC
NA TRBJ1-1 TRBV6-1 many CASSVTGGTEAFF TGTGCCAGCAGTGTTACGGGGGGCACTGAAGCTTTCTTT
TRBD2 TRBJ2-7 TRBV4-2 NA CASSQDTSGSPYEQYF TGTGCCAGCAGCCAAGATACTAGCGGGAGTCCCTACGAGCAGTACTTC
TRBD2 TRBJ2-4 TRBV7-8 NA CASSLRSLAGGPAKNIQYF TGTGCCAGCAGCTTACGTTCTCTAGCGGGGGGGCCAGCCAAAAACATTCAGTACTTC
NA TRBJ1-2 TRBV6-1 NA CASRGQRGVIGGYTF TGTGCCAGCAGAGGACAGCGGGGAGTCATCGGAGGCTACACCTTC
NA TRBJ2-3 TRBV27 NA CASSLWRGGNQDTQYF TGTGCCAGCAGCTTATGGCGGGGCGGGAACCAAGATACCCAGTATTTT
TRBD1 TRBJ2-7 TRBV9 once CASSVGQGASYEQYF TGTGCCAGCAGCGTAGGACAGGGGGCGTCCTACGAGCAGTACTTC
NA TRBJ2-7 TRBV14 many CASTPAEQGYEQYF TGTGCCAGCACCCCAGCCGAACAGGGATACGAGCAGTACTTC
TRBD1 TRBJ2-4 TRBV6-1 NA CASPGTGSQDMQYF TGTGCGAGCCCCGGGACAGGGAGCCAAGACATGCAGTACTTT
NA TRBJ2-5 TRBV6-1 NA CASSKLTSKRTQYF TGTGCCAGCAGCAAGCTTACTAGCAAGAGAACCCAGTACTTC
TRBD1 TRBJ1-5 TRBV7-6 NA CASSSEGTGREQPQHF TGTGCCAGCAGCTCAGAAGGGACAGGGAGGGAGCAGCCCCAGCATTTT
TRBD1 TRBJ2-4 TRBV30 NA CAWSAGGIKNIQYF TGTGCCTGGAGTGCAGGGGGCATAAAAAACATTCAGTACTTC
NA TRBJ2-3 TRBV5-1 NA CAGIAGGGPETQYF TGCGCGGGGATCGCGGGCGGGGGCCCAGAGACCCAGTATTTT
NA TRBJ2-3 TRBV27 NA CASNQGLSTETQYF TGTGCCAGCAACCAGGGACTGAGCACCGAGACGCAGTATTTT
NA TRBJ2-3 TRBV27 NA CAGSWGSSPDTQYF TGTGCGGGCAGCTGGGGCTCTAGCCCAGATACGCAGTATTTT
TRBD2 TRBJ2-1 TRBV27 NA CASRMGGSYNEQFF TGTGCCAGCAGAATGGGGGGGTCCTACAATGAGCAGTTCTTC
TRBD2 TRBJ2-1 TRBV10-1 few CASRRVIGDMAGGYDEQFF TGCGCCAGCAGAAGGGTTATTGGGGATATGGCGGGAGGGTACGATGAGCAGTTCTTC
NA TRBJ1-1 TRBV6-1 few CASREQGYGGTEAFF TGTGCCAGCAGGGAACAGGGTTATGGGGGCACTGAAGCTTTCTTT
TRBD2 TRBJ2-3 TRBV6-4 NA CASSKGLAGGRTDTQYF TGTGCCAGCAGCAAAGGACTAGCGGGAGGCCGCACAGATACGCAGTATTTT
NA TRBJ2-5 TRBV6-5 medium-sized CATSSRDTGLQETQYF TGTGCCACCAGCTCCCGGGACACAGGTCTCCAAGAGACCCAGTACTTC
NA TRBJ1-1 TRBV6-5 few CASSYRTRTSNTEAFF TGTGCCAGCAGTTATCGGACAAGGACATCGAACACTGAAGCTTTCTTT
NA TRBJ2-7 TRBV6-1 NA CASSPRRGGYEQYF TGTGCCAGCAGCCCACGTAGGGGGGGCTACGAGCAGTACTTC
TRBD1 TRBJ2-2 TRBV27 many CASSWTGGDTGELFF TGTGCCAGCAGTTGGACAGGGGGGGACACCGGGGAGCTGTTTTTT